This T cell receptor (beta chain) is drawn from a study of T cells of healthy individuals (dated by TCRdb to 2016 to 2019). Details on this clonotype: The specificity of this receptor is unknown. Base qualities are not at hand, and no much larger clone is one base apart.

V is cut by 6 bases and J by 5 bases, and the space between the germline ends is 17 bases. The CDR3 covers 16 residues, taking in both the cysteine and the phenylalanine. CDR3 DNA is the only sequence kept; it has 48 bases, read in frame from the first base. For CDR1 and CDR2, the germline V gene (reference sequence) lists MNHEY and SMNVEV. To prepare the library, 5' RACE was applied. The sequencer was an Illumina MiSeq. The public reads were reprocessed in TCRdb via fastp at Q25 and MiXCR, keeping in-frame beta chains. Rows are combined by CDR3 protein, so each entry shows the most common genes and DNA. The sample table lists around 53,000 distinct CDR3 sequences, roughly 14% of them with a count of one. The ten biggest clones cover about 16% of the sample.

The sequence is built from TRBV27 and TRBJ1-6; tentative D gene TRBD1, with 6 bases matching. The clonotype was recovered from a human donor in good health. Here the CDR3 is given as CASRETAGAHNSPLHF. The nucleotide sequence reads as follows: TGTGCCAGCAGGGAGACGGCAGGGGCGCATAATTCACCCCTCCACTTT.